This TCR beta chain was recovered during a study of blood T cell repertoires in COVID-19. For the study at large: In each case, the material was cDNA or gDNA derived from T cells, B-cell-depleted T cells, or PBMCs.

Per the original data handling: Reference gene primer amplification gave estimated nucleated cell counts. The protocol was immunoSEQ multiplex PCR, while the TCRdb copy is restricted to in-frame clones and leaves out a portion. The D gene and trimming were derived from the DNA, and the V and J assignments and clone size from that table. The table has some 390,000 clones, about 89% seen once. This CDR3 comprises 14 residues. Trimming removed 6 bases from V and 6 bases from J, with 19 bases in between. The germline CDR1 and CDR2 sequences are SGHNT and YYREEE (reference sequence). Sample: peripheral blood. This chain uses TRBV5-4 with TRBJ2-7, with D perhaps TRBD1 (6 bases). The receptor was derived from a woman aged 55-70 years with COVID-19, enrolled during active disease. The CDR3 DNA sequence: TGTGCCAGCACCGCCGGGACAAAAAATTTCGAGCAGTACTTC. It yields the protein CASTAGTKNFEQYF.